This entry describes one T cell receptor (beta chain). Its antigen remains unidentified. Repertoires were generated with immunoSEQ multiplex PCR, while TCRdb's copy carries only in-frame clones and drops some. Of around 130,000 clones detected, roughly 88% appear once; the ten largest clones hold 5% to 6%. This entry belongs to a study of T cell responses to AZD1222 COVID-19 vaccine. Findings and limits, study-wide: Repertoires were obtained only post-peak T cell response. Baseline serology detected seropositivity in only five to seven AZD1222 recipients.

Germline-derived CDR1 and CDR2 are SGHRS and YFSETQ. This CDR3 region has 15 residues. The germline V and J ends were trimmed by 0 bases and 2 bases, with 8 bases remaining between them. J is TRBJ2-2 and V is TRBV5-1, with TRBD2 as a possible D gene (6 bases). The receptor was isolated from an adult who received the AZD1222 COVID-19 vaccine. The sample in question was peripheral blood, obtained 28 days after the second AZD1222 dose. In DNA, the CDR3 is TGCGCCAGCAGCTTGGGTAGCGGAAACACCGGGGAGCTGTTTTTT. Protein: CASSLGSGNTGELFF.